These T cell receptor beta chains were read from a single sample in a study of blood T cell repertoires in COVID-19. Generated by immunoSEQ multiplex PCR, the TCRdb table keeps only in-frame clones and is missing some. The data contain under 250,000 clones, 82% of them singletons. Sequencing input: peripheral blood. The receptors were gathered from a woman aged 80 or older with acute or convalescent COVID-19. Each CDR3 is given with its conserved first and last residue. A D gene is named only where the DNA matches it firmly. Some rows have no size entry. The others give once, few or many, or a class for an expanded clone.

TGTGCCACCAGCGGGACTAGCGGGCGGGGCTTCAACAATGAGCAGTTCTTC	CATSGTSGRGFNNEQFF	TRBV24-1	TRBJ2-1	TRBD2	-
TGTGCCAGCAGCGCCGGAGTGACCCAGTACTTC	CASSAGVTQYF	TRBV9	TRBJ2-5	-	-
TGTGCAAGTCGCCCGGGACTAGCCTCTGGGGCCAACGTCCTGACTTTC	CASRPGLASGANVLTF	TRBV12-2	TRBJ2-6	-	-
TGCAGCGTTGAATCGGGGGGAGGGGGCACTGAAGCTTTCTTT	CSVESGGGGTEAFF	TRBV29-1	TRBJ1-1	-	-
TGTGCCAGCAGCTTCTGGGTAGGCGGGGAGACCCAGTACTTC	CASSFWVGGETQYF	TRBV7-9	TRBJ2-5	-	-
TGTGCCAGTAGTGGTAACAGGGGGCTTGGCACTGAAGCTTTCTTT	CASSGNRGLGTEAFF	TRBV19	TRBJ1-1	TRBD1	-
TGTGCCAGCAGCAAAACAACAGGAATCAATCAGCCCCAGCATTTT	CASSKTTGINQPQHF	TRBV6-5	TRBJ1-5	-	-
TGCGCCAGCAGCCCAACTCGGACTGGGAACACTGAAGCTTTCTTT	CASSPTRTGNTEAFF	TRBV5-1	TRBJ1-1	-	-
TGCAGCGTTGGGACTAGCGGGGTCTTACAGTTCTTC	CSVGTSGVLQFF	TRBV29-1	TRBJ2-1	TRBD2	-
TGTGCCAGCAGGGATCCAGGGGGCCGGACAGATACGCAGTATTTT	CASRDPGGRTDTQYF	TRBV2	TRBJ2-3	TRBD1	-
TGTGCCAGCAGTTACTTAAGTGGCCAGTCTGGAAACACCATATATTTT	CASSYLSGQSGNTIYF	TRBV6-5	TRBJ1-3	-	-
TGCGCCAGCAGCTTGTTTGGGGGCGAAGGGTCACCCCTCCACTTT	CASSLFGGEGSPLHF	TRBV5-1	TRBJ1-6	-	once
TGTGCCAGCAAAGGGGGTGCCAAAAACATTCAGTACTTC	CASKGGAKNIQYF	TRBV6-6	TRBJ2-4	-	-
TGTGCCAGCAGCCCGTTGAGGACTAGCTCCTACAATGAGCAGTTCTTC	CASSPLRTSSYNEQFF	TRBV7-6	TRBJ2-1	TRBD2	-
TGTGCCAGCAGCTTAGGGACAGGTAGCAATTCACCCCTCCACTTT	CASSLGTGSNSPLHF	TRBV7-8	TRBJ1-6	TRBD1	-
TGTGCTAGTGGTCTACTCAGGTCTAATGGTACTGAAGCTTTCTTT	CASGLLRSNGTEAFF	TRBV12-5	TRBJ1-1	-	-
TGTGCCAGCTCACCACTCGACCTGGGAGGAGGGTGGAACAACGAGCAGTACTTC	CASSPLDLGGGWNNEQYF	TRBV18	TRBJ2-7	-	-
TGTGCCAGCCTTGCGGGGGGCCCCACAGATACGCAGTATTTT	CASLAGGPTDTQYF	TRBV6-6	TRBJ2-3	TRBD2	-
TGCGCCAGCATGAGGGGCGGGGACTCCTACAATGAGCAGTTCTTC	CASMRGGDSYNEQFF	TRBV5-1	TRBJ2-1	-	-
TGTGCCTGGAAGCTACACAGGGAACCTTTCTTT	CAWKLHREPFF	TRBV30	TRBJ1-1	-	-
TGTGCCAGCAGACCTAACGGACAGGGGTTAGATACGCAGTATTTT	CASRPNGQGLDTQYF	TRBV6-2/TRBV6-3	TRBJ2-3	TRBD1	-
TGTGCCTGGAGTGGAGACAGGCCTTCCCGGGGGAACACTGAAGCTTTCTTT	CAWSGDRPSRGNTEAFF	TRBV30	TRBJ1-1	-	-
TGTGCCAGTAGTAGCGGGACAGGGGGCAGGGGCAATCAGCCCCAGCATTTT	CASSSGTGGRGNQPQHF	TRBV19	TRBJ1-5	TRBD1	-
TGCGCCAGCAGCTGGACAGCGAACACCGGGGAGCTGTTTTTT	CASSWTANTGELFF	TRBV5-1	TRBJ2-2	-	-
TGTGCCAGCTCAGGGCAGGGAGGGACAGAGCAGTTCTTC	CASSGQGGTEQFF	TRBV18	TRBJ2-1	-	-
TGTGCCAGCAGCAGGGAGGGATCCTACAATGAGCAGTTCTTC	CASSREGSYNEQFF	TRBV5-4	TRBJ2-1	TRBD2	-
TGCGCCAGCAGACCAGCGGGGGCCCAAGAGACCCAGTACTTC	CASRPAGAQETQYF	TRBV10-2	TRBJ2-5	TRBD2	few
TGTGCCAGCAGTCCAGGGGGCTCTGGCTACACCTTC	CASSPGGSGYTF	TRBV12-3/TRBV12-4	TRBJ1-2	TRBD1	-
TGTGCCTGGGCCAGGACAGTGAACTATGGCTACACCTTC	CAWARTVNYGYTF	TRBV30	TRBJ1-2	-	-
TGTGCCAGCAGTGAATTTCGGGGATTCTCTGGGGCCAACGTCCTGACTTTC	CASSEFRGFSGANVLTF	TRBV6-1	TRBJ2-6	-	-
TGTGCCAGTACCAGGAGGGGTCCAGGGGGCACTCAGCCCCAGCATTTT	CASTRRGPGGTQPQHF	TRBV19	TRBJ1-5	TRBD1	few
TGTGCCAGCAGCGGTACAGCCTTCGAGCAGTTCTTC	CASSGTAFEQFF	TRBV7-2	TRBJ2-1	-	-
TGTGCCAGCAGTTCCCGGGGGACAGACATGAACACTGAAGCTTTCTTT	CASSSRGTDMNTEAFF	TRBV6-5	TRBJ1-1	TRBD1	-
TGTGCCAGCAGCCAAGGGCGACAGTCCTCTGGAAACACCATATATTTT	CASSQGRQSSGNTIYF	TRBV4-2	TRBJ1-3	-	-
TGTGCCAGCAGCTTGGCGGGTGGAAACACCATATATTTT	CASSLAGGNTIYF	TRBV5-4	TRBJ1-3	-	-
TGTGCCACCAGCAGAGATTTGCAGTCCACTGAAGCTTTCTTT	CATSRDLQSTEAFF	TRBV15	TRBJ1-1	-	-
TGTGCCAGCAGCCCTTGGGCCGCGGGGAACCAAGAGACCCAGTACTTC	CASSPWAAGNQETQYF	TRBV7-9	TRBJ2-5	-	-
TGTGCCAGCAGTTTATCCCCCGGGACAGCATCCTACGAGCAGTACTTC	CASSLSPGTASYEQYF	TRBV28	TRBJ2-7	TRBD1	-
TGTGCCAGTACTGGGACTAGCCCGACAAATGAGCAGTTCTTC	CASTGTSPTNEQFF	TRBV19	TRBJ2-1	TRBD2	-
TGTGCCAGCAGCTCGTCGGGACTAGCGGGCCCGGGGGGCGGGGAGCTGTTTTTT	CASSSSGLAGPGGGELFF	TRBV9	TRBJ2-2	TRBD2	-
TGTGCCAGCAGTCCTCCGGGGGGGGCATATCAGCCCCAGCATTTT	CASSPPGGAYQPQHF	TRBV28	TRBJ1-5	-	-
TGTGCCAGCAGCTTAGTGGCCGGGACAGGTAGCTCTGGAAACACCATATATTTT	CASSLVAGTGSSGNTIYF	TRBV7-8	TRBJ1-3	TRBD1	-
TGTGCCAGCTCACCACAAGCCCGGGGGGGACTGTTCTTC	CASSPQARGGLFF	TRBV18	TRBJ2-1	TRBD2	-
TGTGCCAGCTCACCGGGGAGGGGCTACACCTTC	CASSPGRGYTF	TRBV18	TRBJ1-2	-	-
TGTGCCAGCAGTGTTGTACAGGGGGTAACTGAAGCTTTCTTT	CASSVVQGVTEAFF	TRBV2	TRBJ1-1	TRBD1	-
TGTGCCAGCAGCCAAGATTTTGCGGTGATGAACACTGAAGCTTTCTTT	CASSQDFAVMNTEAFF	TRBV4-2	TRBJ1-1	-	-
TGTGCCAGCAGCCAAGGCTCGCCCGGGACAGGGGCAAAACTGTTTTTT	CASSQGSPGTGAKLFF	TRBV3-1/TRBV3-2	TRBJ1-4	TRBD1	-
TGTGCCAGCAGTGAAGCCGGGGGAGGGACTAAGACTAATGAAAAACTGTTTTTT	CASSEAGGGTKTNEKLFF	TRBV2	TRBJ1-4	-	once
TGTGCCAGCAGTTTACTATCGCCTCGTAACACTGAAGCTTTCTTT	CASSLLSPRNTEAFF	TRBV27	TRBJ1-1	-	few
TGTGCCAGCACCCTGCCTTCGGGACAGTACAATGAGCAGTTCTTC	CASTLPSGQYNEQFF	TRBV5-4	TRBJ2-1	TRBD1	once
TGTGCCAGCTGCCTTGAGGCTCGAGAGACCCAGTACTTC	CASCLEARETQYF	TRBV6-5	TRBJ2-5	-	-
TGTGCCAGCACGAGGGGGGGAGGAACTGAAGCTTTCTTT	CASTRGGGTEAFF	TRBV9	TRBJ1-1	-	-
TGTGCCAGCAGCTCCCTGCGCGGGGGGTTCACAGATACGCAGTATTTT	CASSSLRGGFTDTQYF	TRBV9	TRBJ2-3	TRBD2	-
TGCGCCAGCAGCTTGGCCTGGGGACAGGTGAACACTGAAGCTTTCTTT	CASSLAWGQVNTEAFF	TRBV5-1	TRBJ1-1	TRBD1	-
TGTGCCATCAGTGAATCTGGGCCAGATCAGCCCCAGCATTTT	CAISESGPDQPQHF	TRBV10-3	TRBJ1-5	-	-
TGTGCCAGCAGTTACAGGGACCGCCTGAACACTGAAGCTTTCTTT	CASSYRDRLNTEAFF	TRBV5-4	TRBJ1-1	-	-
TGTGCCAGTAGTATAGGGGACAGTGACGTATGGGGCTACACCTTC	CASSIGDSDVWGYTF	TRBV19	TRBJ1-2	TRBD1	-